The T cell receptor beta chain described here comes from a study of cytomegalovirus exposure and HLA in healthy donors. PCR primers comprised 60 Vbeta and 13 Jbeta primers. Sequencing was performed with immunoSEQ multiplex PCR; in TCRdb, only in-frame clones are kept and a portion is missing. Altogether about 140,000 clones are present, about four fifths being singletons, with the ten largest covering over 4%. The sequence was obtained from a man aged 30-40 years in good health. The sample was PBMCs.

The CDR3 region is CASSFAFSNQPQHF. DNA of the CDR3: TGTGCCAGCAGTTTTGCGTTTAGCAATCAGCCCCAGCATTTT. V usage is TRBV27 and J usage is TRBJ1-5; D gene ambiguous. The CDR3 is 14 residues long. The germline V gene has CDR1 MNHEY and CDR2 SMNVEV (reference sequence). V lost 3 bases and J 0 bases, leaving 6 bases between the germline ends.